The clone carrying this T cell receptor beta chain has at least ten counts. Its antigen is as yet unknown. Individual cDNA molecules received unique molecular identifiers during library preparation. From the 5' RACE reads, TCRdb called clonotypes with MiXCR, one entry per CDR3 protein. This table has about 40,000 distinct CDR3 sequences, about 5.2% appearing once. The record originates from a study of early T cells in non-severe SARS-CoV-2 infection. Study as a whole: Sequencing input comprised bulk RNA from unsorted whole blood; chain pairing was not available.

General observations from the study: VDJdb matches were skewed toward anti-spike CD8 T cell responses.

The CDR3 runs 16 residues. J was trimmed by 6 bases and V by 5 bases; bases with no gene match: 10. CDR1 is MNHEY, CDR2 SMNVEV, per germline (reference sequence). The chain has TRBV27 and TRBJ2-1; 10 bases line up with TRBD1. The sequencing here drew on whole blood, taken at baseline. The clonotype originates from an adult who was a healthcare worker with PCR-confirmed SARS-CoV-2 infection or an uninfected control (not recorded which). The CDR3 loop reads CASSLAGTGASNEQFF. The CDR3 DNA follows: TGTGCCAGCAGTCTCGCCGGGACAGGGGCCTCCAATGAGCAGTTCTTC.